The entry below describes one T cell receptor (beta chain). Its specificity is unknown. The patients with Susac syndrome satisfied recently defined diagnostic criteria for either definite or probable disease. Germline V CDR1 and CDR2: MRHNA, SNTAGT. The germline V and J ends were trimmed by 5 bases and 0 bases, with 12 bases remaining between them. The CDR3 has 15 residues. RNA was extracted with the RNeasy kit, and a quantity of roughly 0.45 to 1 ug was reverse transcribed using random hexamers. From the immunoSEQ multiplex PCR reads, TCRdb called clonotypes with MiXCR, one entry per CDR3 protein. The table shows about 100,000 distinct CDR3 sequences, with roughly 96% occurring only once. The record originates from a study of CD8 T cells in Susac syndrome. Findings of the study overall: The TCR sequencing and HLA analysis in the study involved a relatively small number of individuals, as the study acknowledged. Peak Susac CD8+ clonal expansion occurred in TEMRA cells and active patients.

V and J are TRBV6-4 and TRBJ2-3; D assignment may be TRBD1 or TRBD2 (6 bases each). What was sequenced was CD8+ T cells from PBMCs. This clonotype originated in a human donor with Susac syndrome. CDR3 amino acids: CASSRGDASTDTQYF. In DNA, the CDR3 is TGTGCCAGCAGTAGGGGGGACGCAAGCACAGATACGCAGTATTTT.